These 2 T cell receptor beta chains came from one sample sequenced in a study of shared T cell receptors in the human thymus. Sequencing used immunoSEQ multiplex PCR; TCRdb keeps in-frame clones, though not all of them. The sample contains 500,000 to 750,000 clones, approximately 87% of which appear only once. The same sample was also used in a study of human thymus T cells.

The source material was thymocytes. The source is a boy under two years old with a congenital heart defect.

The chain uses TRBV29-1 and TRBJ2-2; a weak D match, TRBD2 (6 bases). CDR1 and CDR2 from the germline V gene are SQVTM and ANQGSEA. The CDR3 has 17 residues. V shed 7 bases and J shed 0 bases, with 21 bases lying between them. CDR3 sequence: CSAISEASDTNTGELFF. The CDR3, as DNA: TGCAGCGCCATCAGTGAGGCTAGCGATACGAACACCGGGGAGCTGTTTTTT.

V is TRBV6-6 and J is TRBJ2-1; 7 bases are shared with TRBD1. CDR1 is MNHNY, CDR2 SVGAGI, per germline (reference sequence). With 7 bases clipped from V and 8 bases from J, the junction kept 11 bases outside the gene matches. CDR3 size: 14 residues. The CDR3: CASTLWDSHDEQFF. The CDR3 DNA reads as TGTGCCAGCACTCTCTGGGACAGCCATGATGAGCAGTTCTTC.